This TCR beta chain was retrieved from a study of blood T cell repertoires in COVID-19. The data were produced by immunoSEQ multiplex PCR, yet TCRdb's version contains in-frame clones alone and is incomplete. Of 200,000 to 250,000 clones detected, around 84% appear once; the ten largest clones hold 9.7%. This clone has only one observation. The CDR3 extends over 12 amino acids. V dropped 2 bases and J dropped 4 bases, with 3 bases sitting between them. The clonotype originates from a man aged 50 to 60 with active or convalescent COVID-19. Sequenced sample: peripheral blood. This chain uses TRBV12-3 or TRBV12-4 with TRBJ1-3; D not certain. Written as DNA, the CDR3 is TGTGCCAGCAGTTTACAAGGAAACACCATATATTTT. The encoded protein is CASSLQGNTIYF.